This T cell receptor beta chain derives from a study of PD-L1 blockade in urothelial cancer. Study-wide background: The year 2014 saw patients start atezolizumab, 1,200 mg intravenously every 3 weeks. Prior chemotherapy in patients spanned 0 to 3 regimens.

The diagnosis in patients was locally advanced or metastatic urothelial carcinoma. Clones were read by immunoSEQ multiplex PCR, and TCRdb kept only the in-frame ones, dropping some. The sample contains approximately 110,000 clones, under 85% of which appear only once. CDR1 SNHLY and CDR2 FYNNEI come from the germline V gene. V lost 0 bases, J lost 4 bases, and 13 bases lay in between. CDR3 length equals 16 residues. The sequence was collected from a man in his fifties or sixties with urothelial cancer. The rearrangement links TRBV2 to TRBJ1-5, with D hard to call. Sequenced material: PBMCs, taken around atezolizumab (anti-PD-L1) treatment. CDR3 nucleotide sequence: TGTGCCAGCAGTGAAGCAGGCGCACCAGGAAATCAGCCCCAGCATTTT. The encoded protein is CASSEAGAPGNQPQHF.